The clone carrying this TCR beta chain appeared a few times. Deep was the level at which the assay was run. Here immunoSEQ multiplex PCR was the method, and the copy in TCRdb shows in-frame clones only, minus some. The profile shows some 680,000 clones, 73% of them singletons. Trimming took off 1 base at V and 0 bases at J, with 10 bases between the two ends. This CDR3 spans 16 amino acids. Looked up from germline, CDR1 is SGHRS and CDR2 is YFSETQ. The data are from a study of shared clonotypes between healthy human individuals. V gene TRBV5-1 combines with J gene TRBJ2-2; D unclear. The sequenced sample consisted of memory CD4+ T cells sorted from blood. Subset described: CD45RA-negative fraction. This TCR came from a woman aged 25 to 45 in good health. The CDR3, as DNA: TGCGCCAGCAGCTTGAACTGGCTAGCGAACACCGGGGAGCTGTTTTTT. Translation: CASSLNWLANTGELFF.